These 5 T cell receptor beta chains share one sample of origin, sequenced in a study of T cell responses to AZD1222 COVID-19 vaccine (TCRdb year 2021). Receptors were amplified or captured by the immunoSEQ multiplex PCR assay. TCRdb took over this immuneACCESS table, retaining in-frame rearrangements with V and J assigned. Such tables are incomplete; in checked studies, under half of the missing clones stem from an unresolved V gene, and the remainder is unexplained. Recorded for this sample are approximately 61,000 clones; around 80% of them occurred a single time. 26% of the sample belongs to the ten largest clones. The time point label, read with the paper, signifies: about 28 days (+/-7) after the second vaccine dose. This sample comprised peripheral blood, obtained 28 days after the second AZD1222 dose. The receptors come from an adult who received the AZD1222 COVID-19 vaccine.

V and J are TRBV5-1 and TRBJ2-7, with TRBD1 matching over 9 bases. The CDR3 contains 15 residues. With 4 bases clipped from V and 6 bases from J, the junction kept 11 bases outside the gene matches. CDR1 is SGHRS and CDR2 is YFSETQ in the germline V gene. CDR3 nucleotides: TGCGCCAGCAGCCCCACCGGGACAGGGCGGCTCGAGCAGTACTTC. It encodes CASSPTGTGRLEQYF.

The J gene is TRBJ2-7, the V gene TRBV7-3, with D hard to call. There are 14 residues in the CDR3. Germline V gene lookup returns CDR1 SGHTA and CDR2 FQGTGA. Trimming took 1 base from V and 2 from J, leaving 9 bases between them. The CDR3, as DNA: TGTGCCAGCAGCTTAAGAAGGGCCCCCTACGAGCAGTACTTC. As protein: CASSLRRAPYEQYF. Full variable domain (remainder filled in from reference TRBV7-3 and TRBJ2-7): GAGVSQTPSNKVTEKGKYVELRCDPISGHTALYWYRQSLGQGPEFLIYFQGTGAADDSGLPNDRFFAVRPEGSVSTLKIQRTERGDSAVYLCASSLRRAPYEQYFGPGTRLTVT.

The CDR3 sequence is CAWRVAGQYYEQFF. The CDR3 nucleotides read TGTGCCTGGAGAGTAGCGGGGCAATATTATGAGCAGTTCTTC. This chain joins TRBV30 and TRBJ2-1, with TRBD2 identical over 8 bases. The germline CDR1 and CDR2 sequences are GTSNPN and SVGIG (reference sequence). V dropped 3 bases and J dropped 8; count of bases not matched to a gene: 9. This CDR3 region has 14 residues.

The V call is TRBV19, the J call TRBJ2-1; TRBD1 matches 8 bases. This CDR3 has 17 amino acids. Trimming took 4 bases from V and 5 from J; bases not matched to a gene: 13. Germline CDR1 reads LNHDA; CDR2 reads SQIVND (reference sequence). The DNA for the CDR3 is TGTGCCAGTAGTAGCGGGACAGGAGTCACCAGGGACAATGAGCAGTTCTTC. Its translation is CASSSGTGVTRDNEQFF.

This rearrangement joins TRBV4-3 to TRBJ2-1; possibly TRBD2 for D (6 bases). V was shortened by 1 base and J by 5 bases, with 18 bases between the two germline ends. Germline lookup yields CDR1 LGHNA and CDR2 YSLEER. The CDR3 is made up of 17 amino acids. The CDR3 region is CASSQVAIGTLDNEQFF. In DNA, the CDR3 is TGCGCCAGCAGCCAAGTGGCCATCGGGACTTTAGACAATGAGCAGTTCTTC.